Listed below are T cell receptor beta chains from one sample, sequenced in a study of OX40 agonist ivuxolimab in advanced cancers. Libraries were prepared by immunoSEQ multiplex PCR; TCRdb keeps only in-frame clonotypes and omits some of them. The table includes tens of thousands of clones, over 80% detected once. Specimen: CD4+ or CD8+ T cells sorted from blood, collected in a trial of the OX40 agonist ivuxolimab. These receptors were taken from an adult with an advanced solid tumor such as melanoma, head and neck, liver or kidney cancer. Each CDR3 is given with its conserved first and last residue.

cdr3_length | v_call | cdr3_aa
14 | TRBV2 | CASSGTGDTGELFF
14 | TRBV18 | CASSRPLRRYEQYF
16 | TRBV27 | CASSLLTAGGAREQFF
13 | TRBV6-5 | CASSSVENTEAFF
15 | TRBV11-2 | CASSPEAGDTGELFF
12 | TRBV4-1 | CASSHAGNEQFF
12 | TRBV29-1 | CSVYPGGNTIYF
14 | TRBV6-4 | CASSRSPGTSAPFF
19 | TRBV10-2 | CASSERRGQRSAYNSPLHF
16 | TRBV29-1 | CSVEDRTGGILDEQYF
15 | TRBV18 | CASSPSDRGSETQYF
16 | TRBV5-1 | CASSQSGSSRVNEQFF
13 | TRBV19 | CARGRATQETQYF
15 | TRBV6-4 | CASSEEAGEYNEQFF
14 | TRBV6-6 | CASSYNRGNQPQHF
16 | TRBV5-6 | CASSWGLGGMDTEAFF
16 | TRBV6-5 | CASSYSAGQVISEQYF
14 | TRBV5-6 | CASSLRGTNYGYTF
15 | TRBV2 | CASTNEGLAANEQYF
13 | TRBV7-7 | CASSLSLNQPQHF
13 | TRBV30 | CAWSVLGNQPQHF
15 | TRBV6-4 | CASSDSISNTGELFF
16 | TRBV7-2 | CASSLVGGSLYNEQFF
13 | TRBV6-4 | CASSDGWGRPQFF
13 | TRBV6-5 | CASSYGTGVEQYF
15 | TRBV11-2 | CASSVGAGGLETQYF
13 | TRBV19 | CASMGQGRTEAFF
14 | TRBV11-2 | CASSQDTDLYEQYF
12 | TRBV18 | CASSTEGTEAFF
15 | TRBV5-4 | CASSFTGGISYGYTF
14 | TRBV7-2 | CASSHGTVRETQYF
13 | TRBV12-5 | CASGGRGLETQYF
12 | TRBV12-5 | CASGTSRETQYF
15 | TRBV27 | CASRPGLAASYEQYF
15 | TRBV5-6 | CASSLVSGSRDEQFF
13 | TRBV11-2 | CASSLGRNTEAFF
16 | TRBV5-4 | CASSLGGRANTGELFF
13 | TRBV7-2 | CASSPSGSYEQYF
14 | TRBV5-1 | CASSRDSWNTEAFF
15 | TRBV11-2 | CASSFLGTTFYEQYF
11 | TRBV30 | CAWSWGGEQYF
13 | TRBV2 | CASSEPYYYEQYF
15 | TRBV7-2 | CASSPLRPNTGELFF
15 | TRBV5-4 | CASSSPVERDNEQFF